A single sample is the source of the 6 T cell receptor beta chains below, sequenced in a study of CD8+ T cells in alopecia areata. Extracted RNA was reverse transcribed, and the resulting cDNA served as sequencing template. Clones were sequenced by immunoSEQ multiplex PCR, and TCRdb holds only the in-frame ones, with some missing. Of fewer than 250,000 clones listed, about 53% are singletons. The sample was CD4+ T cells sorted from blood, taken at week 0. These receptor sequences come from a human donor with alopecia areata.

The chain couples TRBV6-6 to TRBJ1-2; weak D call: TRBD1 (5 bases). V lost 10 bases, J lost 4 bases, and 13 bases lay in between. Germline values: CDR1 MNHNY, CDR2 SVGAGI (reference sequence). There are 12 residues in the CDR3. As DNA, the CDR3 is TGTGCCATTCAAGGGACGGCCTATGGCTACACCTTC. Amino acid sequence: CAIQGTAYGYTF.

V and J are TRBV15 and TRBJ2-3; TRBD1 or TRBD2 may be the D gene (5 bases each). The germline gives CDR1 LNHNV, CDR2 YYDKDF (reference sequence). V gave up 5 bases and J gave up 2 bases, with 11 bases separating them. The CDR3 contains 14 residues. CDR3: CATSGGGPTDTQYF. The CDR3 nucleotides are TGTGCCACCAGCGGGGGTGGGCCCACAGATACGCAGTATTTT.

The rearrangement uses TRBV7-9 and TRBJ2-7; 10 bases align to TRBD1. From germline, CDR1 is SEHNR and CDR2 FQNEAQ (reference sequence). V gave up 3 bases and J gave up 1 base; unmatched junction bases: 6. This CDR3 spans 16 amino acids. Written as DNA, the CDR3 is TGTGCCAGCAGCTTTTTTCCGGGACAGGGGTCCTACGAGCAGTACTTC. This encodes CASSFFPGQGSYEQYF.

As concerns this clone: In the same sample, other DNA sequences code for this CDR3. This sequence joins TRBV30 and TRBJ1-1, with D possibly TRBD1 on 5 matching bases. The CDR3 spans 13 residues. Germline loops: CDR1 GTSNPN, CDR2 SVGIG (reference sequence). Between the trimmed V and J ends, which lost 0 bases and 1 base, there was a span of 6 bases. CDR3 sequence (DNA): TGTGCCTGGAGTGTTCAGGGGAACACTGAAGCTTTCTTT. It encodes CAWSVQGNTEAFF.

The genes are TRBV6-1 and TRBJ1-1; 9 positions match TRBD1. The length of the CDR3 is 14 residues. Germline V CDR1 and CDR2: MNHNS, SASEGT. V trimming: 8 bases; J trimming: 6 bases; junction bases outside the gene matches: 10. The CDR3, as DNA: TGTGCCAGCGGGACAGGGTGGCTTGTGGCTGAAGCTTTCTTT. Protein product: CASGTGWLVAEAFF.

The chain uses TRBV27 and TRBJ1-2; possibly TRBD1 for D (5 bases). The CDR3 covers 14 residues. V was cut by 5 bases and J by 2 bases, with 12 bases left in between. Germline lookup yields CDR1 MNHEY and CDR2 SMNVEV (reference sequence). CDR3 DNA sequence: TGTGCCAGCAGTCCTTACGGGGGGAACTATGGCTACACCTTC. It yields the protein CASSPYGGNYGYTF.